This entry is about one T cell receptor (beta chain). The sample belongs to a study of cytomegalovirus exposure and HLA in healthy donors. The CDR3 totals 15 residues. The germline V gene has CDR1 LGHNA and CDR2 YNFKEQ. Trimming cost V 1 base and J 10 bases, with 16 bases left between them. PCR primers comprised 60 Vbeta and 13 Jbeta primers. Generated by immunoSEQ multiplex PCR, the TCRdb table keeps only in-frame clones and is missing some. The table records 150,000 to 200,000 clones, over 70% of them present only once. Source material: PBMCs. The receptor's source is a man aged 45-65 years in good health and CMV-seropositive. The genes are TRBV4-2 and TRBJ1-4; the D gene is possibly TRBD1 (5 bases). CDR3 DNA: TGTGCCAGCAGCCAAGCCCTCGGACGCGGGGGAAAACTGTTTTTT. Its translation is CASSQALGRGGKLFF.